Listed below are T cell receptor beta chains from one sample, sequenced in a study of blood T cell repertoires in COVID-19. Some clones are missing from TCRdb's copy, which holds only in-frame ones; the method was immunoSEQ multiplex PCR. The sample contains over 250,000 clones, approximately 89% of which appear only once. Sequenced input: peripheral blood. These TCRs come from a man aged 35 to 55 who had recovered from COVID-19. Both conserved end residues are part of each CDR3. The order of the fields is V gene, D gene, J gene, clone size, CDR3 DNA, CDR3 protein. D genes are given only for firm matches. The listing skips clone size in some rows; elsewhere it reads once, few, many or a size class.

V: TRBV9
D: -
J: TRBJ1-1
size: -
DNA: TGTGCCTATGAGATCCACACTGAAGCTTTCTTT
CDR3: CAYEIHTEAFF

V: TRBV7-2
D: -
J: TRBJ2-3
size: -
DNA: TGTGCCAGCGAGAGGGGGAGCACAGATACGCAGTATTTT
CDR3: CASERGSTDTQYF

V: TRBV10-3
D: TRBD1
J: TRBJ1-4
size: -
DNA: TGTGCCATCAGTGACGGACAGGGAGGGGAAAAACTGTTTTTT
CDR3: CAISDGQGGEKLFF

V: TRBV18
D: -
J: TRBJ1-2
size: -
DNA: TGTGCCAGCTCACACCTGACAGGACCCCCCTACGGCTACACCTTC
CDR3: CASSHLTGPPYGYTF

V: TRBV24-1
D: TRBD2
J: TRBJ2-7
size: few
DNA: TGTGCCACCAGTGATTTGGCGGGGGGCCACTACGAGCAGTACTTC
CDR3: CATSDLAGGHYEQYF

V: TRBV6-2/TRBV6-3
D: TRBD1
J: TRBJ1-1
size: -
DNA: TGTGCCAGCAGCCCGCGGACAGGGTACACTGAAGCTTTCTTT
CDR3: CASSPRTGYTEAFF

V: TRBV24-1
D: TRBD2
J: TRBJ2-2
size: -
DNA: TGTGCCACCAGTGATTCCTCACTAGCGGGAGGTCTCACGGTCCCCGGGGAGCTGTTTTTT
CDR3: CATSDSSLAGGLTVPGELFF

V: TRBV29-1
D: TRBD2
J: TRBJ2-1
size: -
DNA: TGCAATGGGGCGGGAAGGACTAGCTTCAACAATGAGCAGTTCTTC
CDR3: CNGAGRTSFNNEQFF

V: TRBV10-3
D: TRBD2
J: TRBJ2-3
size: -
DNA: TGTGCCATCAGTGAATTTACTAGCGGGAGCACAGATACGCAGTATTTT
CDR3: CAISEFTSGSTDTQYF

V: TRBV3-1/TRBV3-2
D: -
J: TRBJ1-1
size: -
DNA: TGTGCCAGCAGCCAATGGGGGGGGTTAAACACTGAAGCTTTCTTT
CDR3: CASSQWGGLNTEAFF

V: TRBV5-4
D: TRBD2
J: TRBJ2-5
size: once
DNA: TGTGCCAGCAGCCCCGGGACTAGCGGGGGTGTAGGGACCCAGTACTTC
CDR3: CASSPGTSGGVGTQYF

V: TRBV3-1/TRBV3-2
D: TRBD2
J: TRBJ2-5
size: few
DNA: TGTGCCAGCAGCCTCGGACTAGCGGTCAATACAGAGACCCAGTACTTC
CDR3: CASSLGLAVNTETQYF

V: TRBV10-1
D: -
J: TRBJ2-3
size: -
DNA: TGCGCCAGCAGTGACAGAGGGTCTGGCACAGATACGCAGTATTTT
CDR3: CASSDRGSGTDTQYF

V: TRBV6-2/TRBV6-3
D: TRBD2
J: TRBJ2-5
size: -
DNA: TGTGCCAGCAGCCTCCACCAGACTAGCGGGAGGGCCCGATCCGTAGAGACCCAGTACTTC
CDR3: CASSLHQTSGRARSVETQYF

V: TRBV7-8
D: -
J: TRBJ2-3
size: -
DNA: TGTGCCAGCAGCCCTAGGGGTGACGGACGTTATACGCAGTATTTT
CDR3: CASSPRGDGRYTQYF

V: TRBV2
D: -
J: TRBJ2-7
size: few
DNA: TGTGCCAGCAATCCCGTAGGGGCCGCCGAGCAGTACTTC
CDR3: CASNPVGAAEQYF

V: TRBV9
D: TRBD1
J: TRBJ2-1
size: -
DNA: TGTGCCAGCAGCGACGGACAGGACAATGAGCAGTTCTTC
CDR3: CASSDGQDNEQFF

V: TRBV19
D: TRBD2
J: TRBJ2-2
size: few
DNA: TGTGCCAGTAGTTGGGGCCCGGCCCGGACTAGCAACACCGGGGAGCTGTTTTTT
CDR3: CASSWGPARTSNTGELFF

V: TRBV25-1
D: TRBD1
J: TRBJ2-2
size: -
DNA: TGTGCCAGCAGTGCAGGACAGGGTTGGGCCGGGGAGCTGTTTTTT
CDR3: CASSAGQGWAGELFF

V: TRBV2
D: -
J: TRBJ1-5
size: -
DNA: TGTGCCAGCAGTGAAGAATGGGAGGGTGTCACTTACAAAAGCAATCAGCCCCAGCATTTT
CDR3: CASSEEWEGVTYKSNQPQHF